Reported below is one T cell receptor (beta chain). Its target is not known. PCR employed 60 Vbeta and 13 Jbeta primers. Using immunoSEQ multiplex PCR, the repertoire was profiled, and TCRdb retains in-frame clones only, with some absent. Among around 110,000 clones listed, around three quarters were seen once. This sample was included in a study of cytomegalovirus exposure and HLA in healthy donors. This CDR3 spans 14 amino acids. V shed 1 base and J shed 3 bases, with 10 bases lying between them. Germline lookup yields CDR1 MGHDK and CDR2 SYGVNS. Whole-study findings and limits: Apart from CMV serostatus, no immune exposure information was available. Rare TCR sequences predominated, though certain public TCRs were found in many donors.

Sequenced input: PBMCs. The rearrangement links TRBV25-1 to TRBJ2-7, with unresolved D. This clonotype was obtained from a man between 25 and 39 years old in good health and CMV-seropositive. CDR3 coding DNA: TGTGCCAGCAGTGAATTTGGCACCGTCTACGAGCAGTACTTC. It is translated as CASSEFGTVYEQYF.